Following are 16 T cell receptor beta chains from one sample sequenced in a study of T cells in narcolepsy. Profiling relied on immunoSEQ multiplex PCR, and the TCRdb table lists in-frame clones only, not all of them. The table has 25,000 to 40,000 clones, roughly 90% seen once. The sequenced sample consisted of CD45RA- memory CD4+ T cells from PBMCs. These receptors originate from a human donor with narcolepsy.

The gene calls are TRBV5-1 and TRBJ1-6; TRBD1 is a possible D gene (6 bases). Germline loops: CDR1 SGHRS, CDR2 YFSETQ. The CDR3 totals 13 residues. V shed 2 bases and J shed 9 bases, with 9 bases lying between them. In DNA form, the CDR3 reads TGCGCCAGCAGCTTAGGGGGGAGTTCACCCCTCCACTTT. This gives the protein CASSLGGSSPLHF.

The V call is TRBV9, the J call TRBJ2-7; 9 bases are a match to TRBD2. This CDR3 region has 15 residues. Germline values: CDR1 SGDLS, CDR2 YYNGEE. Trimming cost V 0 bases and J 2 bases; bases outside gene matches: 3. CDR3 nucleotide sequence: TGTGCCAGCAGCGTAGGGGCGGGGGGGCCCTACGAGCAGTACTTC. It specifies CASSVGAGGPYEQYF.

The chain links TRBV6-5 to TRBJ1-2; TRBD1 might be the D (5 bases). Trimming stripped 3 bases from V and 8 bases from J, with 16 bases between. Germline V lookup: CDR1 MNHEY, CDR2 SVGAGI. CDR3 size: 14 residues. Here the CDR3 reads CASSYNRGRRGYTF. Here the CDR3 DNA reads TGTGCCAGCAGTTATAACCGGGGACGTCGGGGCTACACCTTC.

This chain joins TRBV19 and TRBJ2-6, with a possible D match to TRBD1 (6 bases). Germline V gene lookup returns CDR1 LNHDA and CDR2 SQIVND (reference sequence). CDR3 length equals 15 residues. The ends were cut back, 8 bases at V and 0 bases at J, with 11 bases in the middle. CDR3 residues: CASLSGVSGANVLTF. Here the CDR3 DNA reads TGTGCCAGTCTCTCAGGGGTCTCTGGGGCCAACGTCCTGACTTTC.

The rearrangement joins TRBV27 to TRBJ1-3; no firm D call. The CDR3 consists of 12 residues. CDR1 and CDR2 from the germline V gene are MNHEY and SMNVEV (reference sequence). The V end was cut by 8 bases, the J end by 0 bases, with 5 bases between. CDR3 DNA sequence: TGTGCCAGCCGGTCCTCTGGAAACACCATATATTTT. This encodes CASRSSGNTIYF.

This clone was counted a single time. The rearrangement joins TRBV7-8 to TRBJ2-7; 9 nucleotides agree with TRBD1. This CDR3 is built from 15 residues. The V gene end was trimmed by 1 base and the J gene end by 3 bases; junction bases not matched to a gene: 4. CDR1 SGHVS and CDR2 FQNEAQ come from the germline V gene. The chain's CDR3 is CASSLDSGQGYEQYF. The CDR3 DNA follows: TGTGCCAGCAGCTTAGATTCGGGACAGGGCTACGAGCAGTACTTC.

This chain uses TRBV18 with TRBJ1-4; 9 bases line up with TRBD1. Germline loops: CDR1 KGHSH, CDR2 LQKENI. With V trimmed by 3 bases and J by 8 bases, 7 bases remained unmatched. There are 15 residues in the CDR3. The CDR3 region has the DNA TGTGCCAGCTCACCGCGACAGGGGGTTCGGGAAAAACTGTTTTTT. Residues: CASSPRQGVREKLFF.

The CDR3 DNA sequence: TGTGCCAGCACCGGACAGTCCTACGAGCAGTACTTC. It encodes CASTGQSYEQYF. This chain joins TRBV6-6 and TRBJ2-7; a weak D match, TRBD1 (6 bases). V was pared by 7 bases and J by 1 base, with 8 bases between. CDR1 and CDR2 (germline): MNHNY, SVGAGI (reference sequence). This CDR3 region has 12 residues.

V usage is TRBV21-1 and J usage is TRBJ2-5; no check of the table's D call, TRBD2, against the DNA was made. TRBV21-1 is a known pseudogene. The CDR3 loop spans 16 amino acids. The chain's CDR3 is CASSTLTSVPQETQYF. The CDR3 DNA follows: TGTGCCAGCAGCACCCTAACTAGCGTCCCTCAAGAGACCCAGTACTTC.

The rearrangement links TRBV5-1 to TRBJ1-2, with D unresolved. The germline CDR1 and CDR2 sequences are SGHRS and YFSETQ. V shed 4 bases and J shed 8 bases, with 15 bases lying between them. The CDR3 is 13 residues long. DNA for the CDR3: TGCGCCAGCAGCGAATTTGGGGTTTTCGGCTACACCTTC. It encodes CASSEFGVFGYTF.

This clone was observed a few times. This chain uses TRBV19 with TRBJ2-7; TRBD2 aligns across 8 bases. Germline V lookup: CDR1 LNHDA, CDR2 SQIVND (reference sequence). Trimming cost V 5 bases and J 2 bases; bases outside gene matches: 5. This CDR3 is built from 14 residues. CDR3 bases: TGTGCCAGTAGTCGGGGGGGGGCTGCCTACGAGCAGTACTTC. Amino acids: CASSRGGAAYEQYF.

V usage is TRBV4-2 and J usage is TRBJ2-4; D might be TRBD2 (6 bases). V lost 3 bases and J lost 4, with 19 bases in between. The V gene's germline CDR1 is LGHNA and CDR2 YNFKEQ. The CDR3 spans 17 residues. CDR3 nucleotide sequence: TGTGCCAGCAGCCAGGAACCGGGACCCGGACTAAAAAACATTCAGTACTTC. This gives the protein CASSQEPGPGLKNIQYF.

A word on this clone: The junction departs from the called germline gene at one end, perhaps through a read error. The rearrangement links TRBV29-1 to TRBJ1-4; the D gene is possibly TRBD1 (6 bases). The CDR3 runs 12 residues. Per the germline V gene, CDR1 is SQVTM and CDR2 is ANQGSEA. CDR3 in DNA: TGCAGCGTTGGGTGGGCAGGGGAAAAAATGTTTTTT. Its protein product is CSVGWAGEKMFF. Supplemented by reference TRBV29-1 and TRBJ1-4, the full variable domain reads SAVISQKPSRDICQRGTSLTIQCQVDSQVTMMFWYRQQPGQSLTLIATANQGSEATYESGFVIDKFPISRPNLTFSTLTVSNMSPEDSSIYLCSVGWAGEKMFFGSGTQLSVL.

CDR3 residues: CASSSRQGTNTEAFF. For the CDR3, the DNA is TGCGCCAGCAGCTCAAGACAGGGTACGAACACTGAAGCTTTCTTT. The rearrangement joins TRBV5-1 to TRBJ1-1; TRBD1 agrees at 7 bases. From germline, CDR1 is SGHRS and CDR2 YFSETQ. CDR3 length: 15 residues. With 3 bases clipped from V and 1 base from J, the junction kept 6 bases outside the gene matches.

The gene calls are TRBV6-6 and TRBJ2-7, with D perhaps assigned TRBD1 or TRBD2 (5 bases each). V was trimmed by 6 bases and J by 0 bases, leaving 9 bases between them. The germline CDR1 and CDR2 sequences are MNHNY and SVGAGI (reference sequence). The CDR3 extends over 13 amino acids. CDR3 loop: CASRGTDSYEQYF. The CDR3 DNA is TGTGCCAGCAGAGGGACCGACTCCTACGAGCAGTACTTC.

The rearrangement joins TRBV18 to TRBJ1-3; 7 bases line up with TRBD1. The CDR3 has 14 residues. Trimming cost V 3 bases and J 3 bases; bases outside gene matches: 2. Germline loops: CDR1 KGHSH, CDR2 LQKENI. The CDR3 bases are TGTGCCAGCTCACCGTACAGGGGTGGAAACACCATATATTTT. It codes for CASSPYRGGNTIYF.